The T cell receptor (beta chain) described here comes from a study of blood T cell repertoires in COVID-19. At the level of the study: Specimens from acute and convalescent COVID-19 originated in the United States, Italy and Spain. Sample material is recorded as cDNA or gDNA derived from T cells, B-cell-depleted T cells, or PBMCs.

Study processing details: Amplified reference gene primers provided the basis for estimating nucleated cell counts. Clones were sequenced by immunoSEQ multiplex PCR, and TCRdb holds only the in-frame ones, with some missing. That table is the source of V, J and clone size, and D and trimming were worked out from the DNA. The sample lists about 68,000 clones; approximately 84% were seen once. In this sample, this clone turned up a few times. V was trimmed by 1 base and J by 5 bases, leaving 14 bases between them. The CDR3 contains 16 residues. Germline CDR1 LGHDT, CDR2 YNNKEL (reference sequence). V and J are TRBV3-1 (or the pseudogene TRBV3-2) and TRBJ2-2; D gene ambiguous. The sequenced material came from peripheral blood. This receptor was obtained from a man aged 50-60 years with active COVID-19. CDR3 sequence (DNA): TGTGCCAGCAGCCAAGTGGTGCCGATCGAGACCGGGGAGCTGTTTTTT. Protein product: CASSQVVPIETGELFF.